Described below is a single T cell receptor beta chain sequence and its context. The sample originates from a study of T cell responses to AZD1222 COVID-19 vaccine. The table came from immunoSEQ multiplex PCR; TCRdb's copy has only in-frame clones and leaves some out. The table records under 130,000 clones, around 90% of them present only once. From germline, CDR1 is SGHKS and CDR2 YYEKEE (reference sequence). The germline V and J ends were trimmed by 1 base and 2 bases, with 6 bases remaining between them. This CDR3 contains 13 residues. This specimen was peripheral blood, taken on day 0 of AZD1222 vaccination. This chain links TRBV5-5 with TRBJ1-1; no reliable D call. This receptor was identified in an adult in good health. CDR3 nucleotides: TGTGCCAGCAGCTTGTTCTATAACACTGAAGCTTTCTTT. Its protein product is CASSLFYNTEAFF. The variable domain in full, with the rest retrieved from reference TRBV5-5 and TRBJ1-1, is DAGVTQSPTHLIKTRGQQVTLRCSPISGHKSVSWYQQVLGQGPQFIFQYYEKEERGRGNFPDRFSARQFPNYSSELNVNALLLGDSALYLCASSLFYNTEAFFGQGTRLTVV.